This record concerns one T cell receptor beta chain sequence. The CDR3 extends over 11 amino acids. The J segment lost 10 bases and the V segment lost 3 bases, leaving 5 bases of the junction unmatched. CDR1 is DFQATT and CDR2 is SNEGSKA in the germline V gene (reference sequence). In the original analysis: Estimates of nucleated cell counts were drawn from the amplification of reference gene primers. Libraries were prepared by immunoSEQ multiplex PCR; TCRdb keeps only in-frame clonotypes and omits some of them. That table furnishes V, J and clone size, whereas the DNA furnished D and trimming. The data show under 85,000 clones, approximately 89% seen once. This specimen comes from a study of blood T cell repertoires in COVID-19. Study-wide background: Some COVID-19 samples were acute and others convalescent; all came from the United States, Italy and Spain.

This TCR was sampled from a man between 65 and 79 years old with active or convalescent COVID-19. J is TRBJ1-1 and V is TRBV20-1, with 7 bases matching TRBD1. Sequencing was carried out using peripheral blood. The DNA of the CDR3 is TGCAGTGCTAGTAGGGCAGGGGGAGCTTTCTTT. Translated, it gives CSASRAGGAFF.